This record looks at one TCR beta chain sequence and its context. This sample is drawn from a study of blood T cell repertoires in COVID-19. The overall study: Sites in the United States, Italy and Spain provided acute and convalescent COVID-19 samples. PBMCs, B-cell-depleted T cells, or T cells were the source of the cDNA or gDNA that made up the material.

The germline gives CDR1 MNHEY, CDR2 SVGAGI. Trimming stripped 6 bases from V and 5 bases from J, with 16 bases between. CDR3 size: 14 residues. Authors' analysis steps: Amplifying reference gene primers gave estimates of nucleated cell counts. Data came from immunoSEQ multiplex PCR; TCRdb stores just in-frame clones and leaves some out. Clonal size and the V and J genes are those of that table, whereas D and trimming came from the DNA. Here the sample spans around 130,000 clones, approximately 80% being singletons. The receptor's source is a woman aged 45 to 65 with acute or convalescent COVID-19. Sequencing was carried out using peripheral blood. The V call is TRBV6-5, the J call TRBJ1-1; TRBD1 might be the D (6 bases). As DNA, the CDR3 is TGTGCCAGCAGGGACCCAGGGGTAGGAACTGAAGCTTTCTTT. Its protein product is CASRDPGVGTEAFF.